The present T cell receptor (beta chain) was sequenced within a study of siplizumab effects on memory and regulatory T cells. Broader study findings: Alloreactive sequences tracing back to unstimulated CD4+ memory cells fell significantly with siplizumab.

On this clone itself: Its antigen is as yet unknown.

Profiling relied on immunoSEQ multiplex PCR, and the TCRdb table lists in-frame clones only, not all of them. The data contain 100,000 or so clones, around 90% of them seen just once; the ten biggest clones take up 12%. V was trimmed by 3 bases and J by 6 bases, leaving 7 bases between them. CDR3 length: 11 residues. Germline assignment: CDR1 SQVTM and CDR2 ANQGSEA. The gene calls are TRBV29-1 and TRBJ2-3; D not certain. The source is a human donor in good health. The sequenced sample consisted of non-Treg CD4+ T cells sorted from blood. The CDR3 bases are TGCAGCGTTGAGATGGTGGATACGCAGTATTTT. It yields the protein CSVEMVDTQYF.